This T cell receptor (beta chain) derives from a study of blood T cell repertoires in COVID-19. Assay used: immunoSEQ multiplex PCR; TCRdb lists only in-frame clones, some missing. The sample holds approximately 150,000 clones, just under 85% seen once. Trimming cost V 6 bases and J 6 bases, with 20 bases left between them. The CDR3 is 14 amino acids. CDR1 SQVTM and CDR2 ANQGSEA come from the germline V gene. This clone was recorded only once. The specimen was peripheral blood. The source of this sequence is a woman aged 80 or over with COVID-19, enrolled during active disease. The genes are TRBV29-1 and TRBJ1-2; possible D gene TRBD1, 6 bases. CDR3 amino acids: CSVSGVGAWDGYTF. The CDR3 DNA reads TGCAGCGTGTCAGGGGTAGGGGCATGGGATGGCTACACCTTC.